This TCR beta chain is drawn from a study of blood T cell repertoires in COVID-19. Study at large: COVID-19 samples collected from the United States, Italy and Spain covered acute and convalescent phases. The cDNA or gDNA used as material had been derived from T cells, B-cell-depleted T cells, or PBMCs.

Germline V gene lookup returns CDR1 SGHNT and CDR2 YENEEA. The V and J ends lost 4 bases and 5 bases, in that order; junction bases with no gene match: 3. The CDR3 contains 15 residues. Here immunoSEQ multiplex PCR was the method, and the copy in TCRdb shows in-frame clones only, minus some. The table has approximately 210,000 clones, approximately 80% seen once. The sequence was obtained from a man younger than 40 with acute COVID-19. The sequenced sample was PBMCs or T cells enriched from blood (not recorded which). V is TRBV11-3 and J is TRBJ2-2; 11 bases fit TRBD1. CDR3 nucleotide sequence: TGTGCCAGCAGCTCGGACAGGGGGCGGACCGGGGAGCTGTTTTTT. Protein: CASSSDRGRTGELFF.